This TCR beta chain was observed in a study of CD8+CD57+ T cells in acquired aplastic anemia. V lost 1 base and J lost 4; bases outside the gene matches: 7. Germline assignment: CDR1 LNHNV and CDR2 YYDKDF (reference sequence). The CDR3 consists of 15 residues. In this sample, this clonotype turned up a few times. CD8+CD57+ cell expansion, shown by flow cytometry, had occurred in the patients selected for sequencing. It was genomic DNA that served as the template for profiling TCR beta VDJ and CDR3. TCRdb analysed the reads with MiXCR anew, one entry per CDR3 protein. Seen here are under 200,000 distinct CDR3 sequences, around half observed once, and the top ten hold about 1.8%.

The source of this sequence is a human donor with aplastic anemia. Material for sequencing was sorted CD4+, CD8+, or CD8+CD57+ T cells (not recorded which) from PBMCs. The chain carries TRBV15 and TRBJ2-7; 7 bases agree with TRBD1. CDR3: CATSRGGNRGYEQYF. The DNA of the CDR3 is TGTGCCACCAGCAGAGGGGGAAACAGGGGTTACGAGCAGTACTTC.